This TCR beta chain was sequenced in a study of tumor-infiltrating lymphocytes in primary liver carcinoma. Blood RNA originated from unsorted whole blood, with germline DNA additionally extracted. TCR beta cDNA was prepared out of roughly 450 ng total RNA by means of a constant-region primer. ARM-PCR, slightly modified, supplied the TCR beta libraries through three nested multiplex PCR rounds. Researchers ran the first two PCR rounds for 10 cycles each with TRBV1-TRBV30 forward primers and a C-beta reverse primer. In TCRdb, the multiplex PCR reads were re-called with MiXCR into one record per CDR3 protein. This sample has about 180,000 distinct CDR3 sequences; roughly 60% occur once, and the top ten carry less than 75%. The CDR3 is made up of 16 amino acids. Germline V CDR1 and CDR2: MNHNS, SASEGT. The germline V and J ends were trimmed by 2 bases and 0 bases, with 11 bases remaining between them.

Sample: peripheral blood. V gene TRBV6-1 combines with J gene TRBJ2-1; D call uncertain. The TCR sequence derives from a man aged 35 to 55 with primary liver carcinoma and hepatitis B virus infection. In DNA form, the CDR3 reads TGTGCCAGCAGTGAACAGCGTTCGAGCTCCTACAATGAGCAGTTCTTC. As protein: CASSEQRSSSYNEQFF.